This T cell receptor (beta chain) was sequenced for a study of OX40 agonist ivuxolimab in advanced cancers. For context, the study as a whole: Ivuxolimab was an agonistic, fully human IgG2 monoclonal antibody directed against OX40 (CD134), a costimulatory receptor. Intravenous ivuxolimab was administered to patients every 2 weeks at six dose levels: 0.01, 0.1, 0.3, 1.5, 3 and 10 mg/kg. Among the 52 dose-escalation patients, about 20 had hepatocellular carcinoma, around 15 melanoma, 9 renal cell carcinoma and 9 head and neck cancer. The dose-escalation cohort was about 87% male with a mean age of about 60 years, ranging from roughly 23 to 79. Prior anti-PD-1, anti-PD-L1 or anti-CTLA-4 therapy was permitted, and 40% to 50% of dose-escalation patients had received checkpoint inhibitors. Partial responses occurred in three dose-escalation patients, of whom one had hepatocellular carcinoma and two had cutaneous melanoma. Peripheral TCRbeta sequencing was intended to test whether TCR sequence diversity was altered and clonal T-cell expansion was caused by ivuxolimab. The monotherapy dose-escalation portion (N ≈ 55 patients) of the phase I ivuxolimab trial is reported in the paper. Overall results and qualifications from the work: In partial responders in the 0.1-3.0 mg/kg groups, normalized peripheral clonal expansion was found to be among the lowest, especially among CD8+ T cells. Low levels of normalized T-cell clonal expansion were also shown by some nonresponding patients. The antigen specificity of the clonally expanded peripheral T cells was not determined. On average, CD8+ T cells showed more expanded clones than CD4+ T cells after ivuxolimab. Clonal expansion of both CD4+ and CD8+ blood T cells was observed from baseline to week 6 at doses 0.1 to 3.0 mg/kg.

Genomic DNA was extracted from sorted cells for sequencing of the TCRbeta CDR3 region. The immunoSEQ Assay was used to sequence the TCRbeta CDR3 regions. Held by TCRdb, this immuneACCESS table contains in-frame sequences only and omits some clones. Under half of the omission traces to an unresolved V gene where checked; the cause of the rest is unknown. This sample gives 65,000 to 70,000 clones in total; 85% to 90% of them show up just once. The ten biggest clones cover about 6.3% of the sample. As for this clone: Its antigen is not yet known. It has no much larger one-base neighbor in the sample; base qualities were not kept.

Taken from cysteine to phenylalanine, the CDR3 has 15 residues. Left in the record is the CDR3 DNA by itself, 45 bases read in frame from the first base. The germline V gene yields SGDLS for CDR1 and YYNGEE for CDR2. V loses 1 base, J loses 5 bases, and the germline ends lie 13 bases apart. Patients with a history of autoimmune disease or receiving systemic immunosuppression were excluded from the trial. In every dose cohort, peripheral blood was drawn for TCR sequencing at baseline, cycle 4 day 1, and cycle 7 day 1. Samples were obtained from an open-label, multicenter, first-in-human phase I dose-escalation trial of ivuxolimab. Adults with locally advanced or metastatic head and neck squamous cell, hepatocellular, melanoma or renal cell carcinoma were enrolled in the trial. Before TCR sequencing, CD4+ T cells and CD8+ T cells from peripheral blood were sorted into separate populations.

This material consisted of CD4+ or CD8+ T cells sorted from blood, taken in a trial of the OX40 agonist ivuxolimab. The chain was built from TRBV9 and TRBJ2-1, and possibly TRBD1, on 6 matching bases. This sequence was found in an adult with an advanced solid tumor such as melanoma, head and neck, liver or kidney cancer. The DNA is TGTGCCAGCAGCGTAATACAGGGAGTCCACAATGAGCAGTTCTTC. Translated, it reads CASSVIQGVHNEQFF.